In its sample, the clone carrying this T cell receptor (beta chain) was seen many times. The sample is drawn from a study of tumor-infiltrating lymphocytes in primary liver carcinoma. The blood RNA (from unsorted whole blood) was obtained, and germline DNA was also extracted. CDR3 size: 11 residues. CDR1 and CDR2 (germline): PRHDT, FYEKMQ (reference sequence). Trimming removed 2 bases at V and 8 bases at J, with 4 bases between. TCR beta cDNA was prepared out of approximately 470 ng total RNA by means of a constant-region primer. It was through three nested multiplex PCR rounds of slightly modified ARM-PCR that TCR beta libraries arose. TRBV1-TRBV30 forward primers paired with a C-beta reverse primer drove the first two PCR rounds, ten to eleven cycles each. TCRdb fed the multiplex PCR reads into MiXCR, producing one record per CDR3 protein. The sample has fewer than 400,000 distinct CDR3 sequences, 65% seen once.

The receptor's source is a man aged 40-50 years with primary liver carcinoma and hepatitis B virus infection. The sequenced sample was peripheral blood. The chain carries TRBV13 and TRBJ2-1, with D unclear. The CDR3 DNA follows: TGTGCCAGCAGCTTAAATGATGAGCAGTTCTTC. Translation: CASSLNDEQFF.